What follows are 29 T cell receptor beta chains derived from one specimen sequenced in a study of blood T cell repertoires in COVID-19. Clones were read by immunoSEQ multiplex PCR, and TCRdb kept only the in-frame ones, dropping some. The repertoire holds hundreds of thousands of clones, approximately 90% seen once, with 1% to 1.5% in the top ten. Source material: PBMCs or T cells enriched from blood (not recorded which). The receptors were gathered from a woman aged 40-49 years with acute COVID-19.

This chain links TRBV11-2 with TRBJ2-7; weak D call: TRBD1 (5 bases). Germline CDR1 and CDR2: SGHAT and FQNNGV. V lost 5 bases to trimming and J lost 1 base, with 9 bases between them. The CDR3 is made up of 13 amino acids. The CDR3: CASSHQGSYEQYF. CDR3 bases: TGTGCCAGCAGCCACCAGGGTTCCTACGAGCAGTACTTC.

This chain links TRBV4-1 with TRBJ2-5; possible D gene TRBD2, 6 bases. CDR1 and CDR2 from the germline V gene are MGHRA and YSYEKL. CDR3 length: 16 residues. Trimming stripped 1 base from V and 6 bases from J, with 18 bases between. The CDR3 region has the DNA TGCGCCAGCAGCCAAGTCGGGGCGGGAACCAAAAAGACCCAGTACTTC. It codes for CASSQVGAGTKKTQYF.

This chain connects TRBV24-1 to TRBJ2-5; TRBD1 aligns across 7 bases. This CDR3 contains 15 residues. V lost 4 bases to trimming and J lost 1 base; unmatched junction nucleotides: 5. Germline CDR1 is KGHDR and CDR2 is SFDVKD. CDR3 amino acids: CATSDKGGSQETQYF. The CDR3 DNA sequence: TGTGCCACCAGTGACAAAGGGGGCAGCCAAGAGACCCAGTACTTC.

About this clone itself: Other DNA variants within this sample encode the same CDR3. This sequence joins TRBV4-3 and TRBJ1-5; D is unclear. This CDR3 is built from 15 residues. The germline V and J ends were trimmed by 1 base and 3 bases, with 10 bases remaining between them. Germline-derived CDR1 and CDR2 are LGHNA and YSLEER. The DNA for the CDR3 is TGCGCCAGCAGCCAAGGCACGGGATTCAATCAGCCCCAGCATTTT. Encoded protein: CASSQGTGFNQPQHF.

CDR3 region: CASSLGGTSVDEQFF. As DNA, the CDR3 is TGTGCCAGCAGCTTAGGGGGGACTAGCGTCGATGAGCAGTTCTTC. The rearrangement joins TRBV11-3 to TRBJ2-1, with 10 bases that match TRBD2. The CDR3 has 15 residues. Germline V gives CDR1 SGHNT, CDR2 YENEEA. Unmatched junction bases numbered 5, after V lost 1 base and J lost 8 bases.

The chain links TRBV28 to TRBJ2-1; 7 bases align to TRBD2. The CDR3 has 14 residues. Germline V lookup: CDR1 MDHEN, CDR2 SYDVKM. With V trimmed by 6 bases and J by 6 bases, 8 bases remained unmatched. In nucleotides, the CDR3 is TGTGCCAGCAGCCAGAGGACTAGTGTCAATGAGCAGTTCTTC. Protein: CASSQRTSVNEQFF.

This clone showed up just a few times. CDR3 region: CASSPRTTLEQYF. CDR3 DNA: TGTGCCAGCAGCCCAAGGACAACCCTTGAGCAGTACTTC. V is TRBV7-9 and J is TRBJ2-7; tentative D call: TRBD1 (5 bases). Germline assignment: CDR1 SEHNR and CDR2 FQNEAQ (reference sequence). V was clipped by 5 bases and J by 7 bases, with 15 bases between them. The length of the CDR3 is 13 residues.

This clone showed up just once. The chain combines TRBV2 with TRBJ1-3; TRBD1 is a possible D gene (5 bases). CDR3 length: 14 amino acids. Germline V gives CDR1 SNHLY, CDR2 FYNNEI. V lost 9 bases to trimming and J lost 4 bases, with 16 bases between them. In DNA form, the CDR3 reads TGTGCCAGTCGAGCCCGGGGGTCCGGAAACACCATATATTTT. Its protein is CASRARGSGNTIYF.

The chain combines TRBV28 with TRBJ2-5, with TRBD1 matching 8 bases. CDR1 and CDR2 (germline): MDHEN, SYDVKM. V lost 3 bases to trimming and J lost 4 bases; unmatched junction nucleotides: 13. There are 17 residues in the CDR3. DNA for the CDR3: TGTGCCAGCAGTTTTCTCGCAGGGGGCCCGCCCCGAGAGACCCAGTACTTC. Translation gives CASSFLAGGPPRETQYF. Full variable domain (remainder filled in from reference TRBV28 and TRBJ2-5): DVKVTQSSRYLVKRTGEKVFLECVQDMDHENMFWYRQDPGLGLRLIYFSYDVKMKEKGDIPEGYSVSREKKERFSLILESASTNQTSMYLCASSFLAGGPPRETQYFGPGTRLLVL.

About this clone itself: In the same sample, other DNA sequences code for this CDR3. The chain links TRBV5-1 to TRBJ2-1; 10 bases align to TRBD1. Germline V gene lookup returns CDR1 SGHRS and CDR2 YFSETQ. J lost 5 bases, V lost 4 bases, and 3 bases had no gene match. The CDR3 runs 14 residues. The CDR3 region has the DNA TGCGCCAGCAGCCCGGGGACAGGGGACAATGAGCAGTTCTTC. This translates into CASSPGTGDNEQFF. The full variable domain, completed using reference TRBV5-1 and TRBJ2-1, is KAGVTQTPRYLIKTRGQQVTLSCSPISGHRSVSWYQQTPGQGLQFLFEYFSETQRNKGNFPGRFSGRQFSNSRSEMNVSTLELGDSALYLCASSPGTGDNEQFFGPGTRLTVL.

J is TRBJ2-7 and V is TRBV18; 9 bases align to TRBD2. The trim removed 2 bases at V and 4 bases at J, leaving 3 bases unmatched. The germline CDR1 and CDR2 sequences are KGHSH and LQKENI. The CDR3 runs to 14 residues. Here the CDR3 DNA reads TGTGCCAGCTCACCAAGCGGGGGGAGGTACGAGCAGTACTTC. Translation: CASSPSGGRYEQYF.

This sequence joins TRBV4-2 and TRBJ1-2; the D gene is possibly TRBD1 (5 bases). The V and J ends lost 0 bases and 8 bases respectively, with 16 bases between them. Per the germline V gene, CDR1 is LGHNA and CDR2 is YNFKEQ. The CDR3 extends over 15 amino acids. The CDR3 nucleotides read TGTGCCAGCAGCCAAGAGTCCGGGACGGAGGGCGGCTACACCTTC. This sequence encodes CASSQESGTEGGYTF.

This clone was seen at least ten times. CDR3 in amino acids: CASRRAGGPHEQYF. The CDR3, as DNA: TGCGCCAGCAGGAGAGCGGGAGGGCCCCACGAGCAGTACTTC. The V gene is TRBV5-1, the J gene TRBJ2-7, with TRBD2 matching over 10 bases. The CDR3 totals 14 residues. CDR1 and CDR2 (germline): SGHRS, YFSETQ. V lost 5 bases, J lost 5 bases, and 7 bases stayed unmatched. The whole variable domain, remainder taken from reference TRBV5-1 and TRBJ2-7, is KAGVTQTPRYLIKTRGQQVTLSCSPISGHRSVSWYQQTPGQGLQFLFEYFSETQRNKGNFPGRFSGRQFSNSRSEMNVSTLELGDSALYLCASRRAGGPHEQYFGPGTRLTVT.

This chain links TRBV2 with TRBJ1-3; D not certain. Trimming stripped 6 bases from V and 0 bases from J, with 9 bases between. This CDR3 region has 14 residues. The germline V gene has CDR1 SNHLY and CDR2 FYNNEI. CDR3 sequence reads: CASRGMGSGNTIYF. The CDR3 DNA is TGTGCCAGCAGGGGCATGGGCTCTGGAAACACCATATATTTT. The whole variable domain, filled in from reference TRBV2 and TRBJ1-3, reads EPEVTQTPSHQVTQMGQEVILRCVPISNHLYFYWYRQILGQKVEFLVSFYNNEISEKSEIFDDQFSVERPDGSNFTLKIRSTKLEDSAMYFCASRGMGSGNTIYFGEGSWLTVV.

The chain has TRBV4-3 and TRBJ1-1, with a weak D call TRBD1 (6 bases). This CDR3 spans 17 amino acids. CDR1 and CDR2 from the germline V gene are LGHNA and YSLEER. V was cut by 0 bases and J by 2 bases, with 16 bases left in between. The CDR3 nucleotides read TGCGCCAGCAGCCAAGATCCTCGGACAGAGTATAACACTGAAGCTTTCTTT. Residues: CASSQDPRTEYNTEAFF.

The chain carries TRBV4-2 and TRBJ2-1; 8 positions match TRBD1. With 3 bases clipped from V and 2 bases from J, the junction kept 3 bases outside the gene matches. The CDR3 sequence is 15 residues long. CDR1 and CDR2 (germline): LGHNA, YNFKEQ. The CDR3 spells CASSQDRVPYNEQFF. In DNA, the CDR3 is TGTGCCAGCAGCCAGGACAGGGTCCCCTACAATGAGCAGTTCTTC.

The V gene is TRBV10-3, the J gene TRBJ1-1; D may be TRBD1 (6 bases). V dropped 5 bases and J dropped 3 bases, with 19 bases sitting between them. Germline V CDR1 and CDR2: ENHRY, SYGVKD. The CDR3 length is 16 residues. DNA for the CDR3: TGTGCCATCAGTTACTCCGAGGGGGGGGAGGACACTGAAGCTTTCTTT. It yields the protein CAISYSEGGEDTEAFF.

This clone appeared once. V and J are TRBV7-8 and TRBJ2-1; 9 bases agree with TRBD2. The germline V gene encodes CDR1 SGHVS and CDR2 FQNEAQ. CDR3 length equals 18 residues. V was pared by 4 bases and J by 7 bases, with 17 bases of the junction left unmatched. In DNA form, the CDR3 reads TGTGCCAGCAGCTCTAACTGGGTACGTAGCGGGAGAGGTAATGAGCAGTTCTTC. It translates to CASSSNWVRSGRGNEQFF.

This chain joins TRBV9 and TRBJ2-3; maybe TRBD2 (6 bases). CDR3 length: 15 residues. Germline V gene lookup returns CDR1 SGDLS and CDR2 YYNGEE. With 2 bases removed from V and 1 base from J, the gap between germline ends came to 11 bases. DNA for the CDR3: TGTGCCAGCAGCGTCGGGGCTAGCGGCACAGATACGCAGTATTTT. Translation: CASSVGASGTDTQYF.

The CDR3 loop reads CAWTLKGTDTQYF. CDR3 bases: TGTGCCTGGACATTGAAGGGGACAGATACGCAGTATTTT. The rearrangement uses TRBV30 and TRBJ2-3; possible D gene TRBD1, 5 bases. Per the germline V gene, CDR1 is GTSNPN and CDR2 is SVGIG (reference sequence). This CDR3 comprises 13 residues. V lost 4 bases, J lost 3 bases, and 11 bases lay in between.

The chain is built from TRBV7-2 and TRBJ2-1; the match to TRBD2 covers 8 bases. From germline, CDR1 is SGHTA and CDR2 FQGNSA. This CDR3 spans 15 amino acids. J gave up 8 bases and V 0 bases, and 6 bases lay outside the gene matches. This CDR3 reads CASSLAAGEFDEQFF. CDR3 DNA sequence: TGTGCCAGCAGCTTAGCAGCGGGAGAATTCGATGAGCAGTTCTTC. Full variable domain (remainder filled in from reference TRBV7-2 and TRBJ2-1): GAGVSQSPSNKVTEKGKDVELRCDPISGHTALYWYRQSLGQGLEFLIYFQGNSAPDKSGLPSDRFSAERTGGSVSTLTIQRTQQEDSAVYLCASSLAAGEFDEQFFGPGTRLTVL.

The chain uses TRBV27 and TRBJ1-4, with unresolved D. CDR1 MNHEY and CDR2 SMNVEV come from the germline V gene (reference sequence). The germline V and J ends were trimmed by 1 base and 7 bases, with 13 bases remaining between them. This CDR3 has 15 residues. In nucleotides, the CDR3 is TGTGCCAGCAGTTTATTGGGCAGCGGGATTGAAAAACTGTTTTTT. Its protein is CASSLLGSGIEKLFF.

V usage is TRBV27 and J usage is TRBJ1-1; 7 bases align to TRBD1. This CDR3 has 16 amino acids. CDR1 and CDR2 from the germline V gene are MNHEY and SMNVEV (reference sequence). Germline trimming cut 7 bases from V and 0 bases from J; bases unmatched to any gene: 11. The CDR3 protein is CASIQFRDSMNTEAFF. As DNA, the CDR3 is TGTGCCAGCATCCAGTTCCGGGACAGTATGAACACTGAAGCTTTCTTT.

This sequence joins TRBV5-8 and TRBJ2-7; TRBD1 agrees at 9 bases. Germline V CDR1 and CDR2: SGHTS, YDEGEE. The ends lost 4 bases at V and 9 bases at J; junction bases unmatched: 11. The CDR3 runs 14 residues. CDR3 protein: CASSLRGGTGTQYF. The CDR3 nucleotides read TGTGCCAGCAGCCTCAGGGGAGGGACAGGGACGCAGTACTTC.

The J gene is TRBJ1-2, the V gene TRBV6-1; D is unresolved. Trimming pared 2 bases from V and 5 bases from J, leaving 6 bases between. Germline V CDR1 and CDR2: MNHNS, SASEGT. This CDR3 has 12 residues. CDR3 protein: CASSERGYGYTF. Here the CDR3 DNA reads TGTGCCAGCAGTGAACGGGGTTATGGCTACACCTTC.

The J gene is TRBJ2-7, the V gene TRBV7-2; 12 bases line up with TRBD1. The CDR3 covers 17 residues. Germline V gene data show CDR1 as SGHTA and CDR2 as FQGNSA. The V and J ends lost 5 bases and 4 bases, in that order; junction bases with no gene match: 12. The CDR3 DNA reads TGTGCCAGCAGCCCCCGATTGGCGGGACAGGGGGCTTACGAGCAGTACTTC. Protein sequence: CASSPRLAGQGAYEQYF.

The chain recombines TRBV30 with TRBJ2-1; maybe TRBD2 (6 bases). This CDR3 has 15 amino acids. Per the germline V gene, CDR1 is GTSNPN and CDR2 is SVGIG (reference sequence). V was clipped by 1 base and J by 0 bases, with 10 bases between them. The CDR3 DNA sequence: TGTGCCTGGAGTGCAGCGGGTGTCTCCTACAATGAGCAGTTCTTC. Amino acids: CAWSAAGVSYNEQFF.

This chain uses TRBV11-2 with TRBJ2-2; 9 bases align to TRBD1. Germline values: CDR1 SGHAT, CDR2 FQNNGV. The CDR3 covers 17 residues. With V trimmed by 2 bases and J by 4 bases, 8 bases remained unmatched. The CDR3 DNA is TGTGCCAGCAGCTTATTCCGGGACAGGGACCCCACCGGGGAGCTGTTTTTT. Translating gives CASSLFRDRDPTGELFF.

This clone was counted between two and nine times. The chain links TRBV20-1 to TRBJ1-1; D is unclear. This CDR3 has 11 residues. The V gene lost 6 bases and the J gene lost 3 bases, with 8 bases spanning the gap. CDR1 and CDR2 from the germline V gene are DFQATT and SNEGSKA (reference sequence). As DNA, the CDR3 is TGCAGTGCCTTGGGAGACACTGAAGCTTTCTTT. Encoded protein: CSALGDTEAFF.